Listed here are 18 T cell receptor beta chains from one sample, sequenced in a study of blood T cells in healthy people across ages. Combining a sample-barcoded 5' primer with a J-beta primer mix, a second PCR ran for 7 to 11 cycles. TCRdb reprocessed the 5' RACE reads with MiXCR, giving one entry per CDR3 protein. The sample records just under 900,000 distinct CDR3 sequences, under 35% being singletons. The sequencing sample was made of blood. The source is a woman older than 75 in good health.

For this clonotype: Mismatch with germline at one junction end may stem from a read error. The rearrangement links TRBV12-3 or TRBV12-4 to TRBJ2-3, with a tentative D call TRBD2 (6 bases). CDR3 length equals 15 residues. CDR3 DNA sequence: TGTGCCAGCAGTTTCGGCAGACCTAGCGCAGATACGGAGTATTTT. This translates into CASSFGRPSADTEYF.

The rearrangement uses TRBV21-1 and TRBJ2-1; the table assigns TRBD2, which was not confirmed against the DNA. TRBV21-1 is a documented pseudogene. This CDR3 has 17 residues. CDR3 bases: TGTGCCAGCAGCAACCCGGGACTAGCAGGGGGACGCCATGAGCAGTTCTTC. Protein: CASSNPGLAGGRHEQFF.

There are many counts of this clonotype. The chain uses TRBV6-5 and TRBJ2-7; tentatively, D is TRBD1 (7 bases). The CDR3 consists of 14 residues. Per germline, CDR1 MNHEY and CDR2 SVGAGI. Trimming took off 7 bases at V and 6 bases at J, with 19 bases between the two ends. The CDR3 DNA reads as TGTGCCAGCAAAACGGCGGAGGGGGCAGCCGAGCAGTACTTC. Protein: CASKTAEGAAEQYF.

This clonotype was seen a few times. It may be a read error: a sequence one base away is much more abundant. The chain is built from TRBV6-2 or TRBV6-3 and TRBJ1-2; 7 positions agree with TRBD1. Germline V gene sequence: CDR1 MNHEY, CDR2 SVGEGT. This CDR3 is built from 14 residues. The CDR3 nucleotides are TGTGCCAGCAGTCACTCCGGACAGGTTTATGGCTACACCTTC. It yields the protein CASSHSGQVYGYTF.

This clonotype was counted only a few times. The chain has TRBV15 and TRBJ2-2; 7 nucleotides match TRBD1. Germline V gene lookup returns CDR1 LNHNV and CDR2 YYDKDF (reference sequence). V gave up 0 bases and J gave up 1 base; unmatched junction bases: 2. The CDR3 loop spans 16 amino acids. The CDR3 sequence is CATSRDRTGNTGELFF. The CDR3 region has the DNA TGTGCCACCAGCAGAGATAGGACAGGGAACACCGGGGAGCTGTTTTTT.

This clonotype was seen ten or more times. The chain links TRBV4-3 to TRBJ2-5; TRBD2 aligns across 11 bases. V gave up 1 base and J gave up 1 base; unmatched junction bases: 8. This CDR3 is built from 18 residues. CDR1 is LGHNA, CDR2 YSLEER, per germline. CDR3 bases: TGCGCCAGCAGCCAAGGGATCGGGGGACTAGCGGTCCAAGAGACCCAGTACTTC. It is translated as CASSQGIGGLAVQETQYF.

The V and J genes are TRBV5-6 and TRBJ2-4, with a tentative D call TRBD2 (6 bases). This CDR3 has 13 amino acids. The germline CDR1 and CDR2 sequences are SGHDT and YYEEEE. V was cut by 4 bases and J by 9 bases, with 14 bases left in between. The CDR3 reads CASSGAGPRIQYF. The CDR3 coding sequence is TGTGCCAGCAGCGGGGCGGGGCCACGCATTCAGTACTTC.

A note on this clonotype: This may arise from a read error, as a much more abundant clone is one base away. V usage is TRBV20-1 and J usage is TRBJ2-1; D possibly matches TRBD1 or TRBD2 (5 bases each). Germline assignment: CDR1 DFQATT and CDR2 SNEGSKA (reference sequence). The CDR3 has 14 residues. The germline V and J ends were trimmed by 6 bases and 8 bases, with 20 bases remaining between them. CDR3 in amino acids: CSARGSPNGYEQFF. The CDR3, as DNA: TGCAGTGCCCGGGGCTCCCCGAACGGCTATGAGCAGTTCTTC.

This clonotype was counted ten times or more. The genes are TRBV5-5 and TRBJ2-1; D is ambiguous. V was clipped by 4 bases and J by 0 bases, with 14 bases between them. The CDR3 is made up of 16 amino acids. Germline lookup yields CDR1 SGHKS and CDR2 YYEKEE (reference sequence). The DNA of the CDR3 is TGTGCCAGCAGCCGATCTACACATAGCTCCTACAATGAGCAGTTCTTC. Residues: CASSRSTHSSYNEQFF.

For this clonotype: A much larger clone lies one base from this, so it may be a read error. This sequence joins TRBV20-1 and TRBJ2-7; D could derive from TRBD1 or TRBD2 (5 bases each). V lost 3 bases, J lost 3 bases, and 18 bases lay in between. Looked up from germline, CDR1 is DFQATT and CDR2 is SNEGSKA (reference sequence). The CDR3 consists of 15 residues. CDR3 bases: TGCAGTGCTAGCCCAGCCGGGACGGCATGCTACGAGCAGTACTTC. Encoded protein: CSASPAGTACYEQYF.

There are many counts of this clonotype. The chain recombines TRBV29-1 with TRBJ2-6; TRBD2 matches at 8 bases. The CDR3 is made up of 14 amino acids. Trimming removed 7 bases from V and 0 bases from J; junction bases left unmatched: 2. CDR1 SQVTM and CDR2 ANQGSEA come from the germline V gene. CDR3 sequence (DNA): TGCAGCGCTGCGGGGGGCTCTGGGGCCAACGTCCTGACTTTC. Its protein product is CSAAGGSGANVLTF.

J is TRBJ2-3 and V is TRBV5-1, with D uncertain. Trimming took 5 bases from V and 1 from J, leaving 17 bases between them. CDR1 and CDR2 (germline): SGHRS, YFSETQ. The CDR3 is 16 residues long. CDR3 loop: CASSVARPFGTDTQYF. As DNA, the CDR3 is TGCGCCAGCAGTGTCGCTAGACCATTTGGCACAGATACGCAGTATTTT.

The rearrangement joins TRBV7-2 to TRBJ2-1; the match to TRBD2 covers 12 bases. The CDR3 has 15 residues. Trimming took 5 bases from V and 8 from J; bases not matched to a gene: 7. Germline CDR1 and CDR2: SGHTA and FQGNSA. CDR3 bases: TGTGCCAGCAGCCCGAGACTAGCGGGGGACCATGAGCAGTTCTTC. Translation gives CASSPRLAGDHEQFF. Full variable domain (rest looked up from reference TRBV7-2 and TRBJ2-1): GAGVSQSPSNKVTEKGKDVELRCDPISGHTALYWYRQSLGQGLEFLIYFQGNSAPDKSGLPSDRFSAERTGGSVSTLTIQRTQQEDSAVYLCASSPRLAGDHEQFFGPGTRLTVL.

Notes on this clonotype: The CDR3 carries no conserved terminal phenylalanine or tryptophan, so it likely arises from a read error. CDR3 sequence reads: CSARTLAGLSDTQYL. CDR3 bases: TGCAGTGCTAGAACGTTAGCGGGGTTGTCAGATACGCAGTATTTG. V and J are TRBV20-1 and TRBJ2-3; 8 nucleotides align to TRBD2. CDR1 and CDR2 from the germline V gene are DFQATT and SNEGSKA (reference sequence). CDR3 length: 15 amino acids. V lost 2 bases and J lost 4; bases outside the gene matches: 8.

This rearrangement joins TRBV20-1 to TRBJ2-5; D perhaps matches TRBD2 (7 bases). The CDR3 has 14 amino acids. Germline V CDR1 and CDR2: DFQATT, SNEGSKA (reference sequence). V was cut by 0 bases and J by 11 bases, with 19 bases left in between. The CDR3 region has the DNA TGCAGTGCTAGAGACGAGGGGGGACTACGTGAGCAGTACTTC. Residues: CSARDEGGLREQYF.

Regarding this clonotype: The junction differs from germline at one of its ends, possibly a read error. This chain connects TRBV19 to TRBJ2-1; 8 nucleotides align to TRBD2. The germline V gene encodes CDR1 LNHDA and CDR2 SQIVND (reference sequence). This CDR3 region has 15 residues. The CDR3 nucleotides are TGTGCCAGTAGTTGGGGATCGGGGGGGGACAATGAGCGGTTCTTC. Translated, it gives CASSWGSGGDNERFF.

The chain is built from TRBV12-3 or TRBV12-4 and TRBJ2-5, with D uncertain. V dropped 2 bases and J dropped 3 bases, with 7 bases sitting between them. The CDR3 spans 13 residues. The CDR3 DNA follows: TGTGCCAGCAGTTTAAGTCAGAAAGAGACCCAGTACTTC. Its translation: CASSLSQKETQYF.

This chain joins TRBV19 and TRBJ2-2, with D tentatively TRBD1 (6 bases). V lost 10 bases and J 2 bases, leaving 17 bases between the germline ends. The CDR3 contains 15 residues. Per the germline V gene, CDR1 is LNHDA and CDR2 is SQIVND (reference sequence). The CDR3 is CATSGQRINTGELFF. The CDR3 region has the DNA TGTGCCACGTCCGGACAGAGGATAAACACCGGGGAGCTGTTTTTT.